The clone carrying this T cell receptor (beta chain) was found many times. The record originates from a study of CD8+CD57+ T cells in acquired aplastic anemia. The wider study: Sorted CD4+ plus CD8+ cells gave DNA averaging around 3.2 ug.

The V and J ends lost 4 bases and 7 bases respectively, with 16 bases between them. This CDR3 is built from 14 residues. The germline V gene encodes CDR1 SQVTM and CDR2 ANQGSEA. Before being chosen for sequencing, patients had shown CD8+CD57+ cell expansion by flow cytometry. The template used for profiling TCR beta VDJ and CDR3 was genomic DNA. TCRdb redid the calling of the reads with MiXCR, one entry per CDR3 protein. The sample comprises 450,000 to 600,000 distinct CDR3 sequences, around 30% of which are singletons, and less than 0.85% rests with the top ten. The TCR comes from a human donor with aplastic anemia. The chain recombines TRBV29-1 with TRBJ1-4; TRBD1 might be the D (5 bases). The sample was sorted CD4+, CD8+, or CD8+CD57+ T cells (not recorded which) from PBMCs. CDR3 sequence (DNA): TGCAGCGTTGTTTGGGGGGGGTTAGGTGAAAAACTGTTTTTT. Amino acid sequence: CSVVWGGLGEKLFF.